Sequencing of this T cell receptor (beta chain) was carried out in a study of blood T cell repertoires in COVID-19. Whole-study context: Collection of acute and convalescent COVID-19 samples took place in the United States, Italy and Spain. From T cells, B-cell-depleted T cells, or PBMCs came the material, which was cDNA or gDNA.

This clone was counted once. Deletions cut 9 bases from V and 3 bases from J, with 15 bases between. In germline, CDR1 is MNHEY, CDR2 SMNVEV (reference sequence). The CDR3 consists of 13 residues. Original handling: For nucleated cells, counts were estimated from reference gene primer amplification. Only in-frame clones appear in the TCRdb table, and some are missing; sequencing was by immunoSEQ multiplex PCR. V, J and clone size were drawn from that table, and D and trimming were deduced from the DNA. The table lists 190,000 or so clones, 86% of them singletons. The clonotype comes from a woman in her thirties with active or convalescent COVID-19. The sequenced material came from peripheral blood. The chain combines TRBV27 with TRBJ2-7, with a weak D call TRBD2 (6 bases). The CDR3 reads CASTGLGGYEQYF. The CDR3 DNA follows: TGTGCCAGTACGGGGTTGGGGGGCTACGAGCAGTACTTC.